The 30 T cell receptor beta chains listed next were all sequenced from one sample in a study of T cells after yellow fever vaccination (dated by TCRdb to between 2017 and 2020). What the treatment or condition label conveys for this sample: live attenuated yellow fever vaccine strain. The library was made by 5' RACE. This sample was sequenced with an Illumina HiSeq 2500. Using fastp trimming at Q25 and MiXCR clonotype assembly, TCRdb reanalyzed the public sequencing data and kept in-frame beta chains. One record per CDR3 amino acid sequence lists the most common genes and DNA. The sample yields 300,000 to 350,000 distinct CDR3 sequences; about 8.3% were counted once. Together, the top ten hold 15% to 20% of the sample. Material: PBMCs, obtained approximately 40 days after the first yellow fever vaccination. Source of these receptors: a young man who received the YFV17D yellow fever vaccine.

This clonotype occurred a few times. The chain is built from TRBV5-5 and TRBJ2-7; D is unclear. V was trimmed by 4 bases and J by 4 bases, leaving 12 bases between them. CDR3 length: 13 residues. The germline gives CDR1 SGHKS, CDR2 YYEKEE (reference sequence). CDR3 residues: CASSPEVPYEQYV. In DNA, the CDR3 is TGTGCCAGCAGCCCCGAGGTACCATACGAGCAGTACGTC.

This clonotype was detected many times. The chain joins TRBV5-1 to TRBJ2-3, with 7 bases that match TRBD2. After removal of 4 bases from V and 4 bases from J, the junction contained 9 bases not matched to a gene. Germline CDR1 SGHRS, CDR2 YFSETQ. The CDR3 covers 15 residues. Here the CDR3 reads CASSLRGVHPDTQYF. The CDR3 nucleotides read TGCGCCAGCAGCCTCCGGGGGGTTCATCCAGATACGCAGTATTTT.

The V and J genes are TRBV12-3 or TRBV12-4 and TRBJ2-1; D is unclear. V was cut by 4 bases and J by 8 bases, with 6 bases left in between. The CDR3 totals 11 residues. The CDR3 DNA follows: TGTGCCAGCAGTTCCCTATATGAGCAGTTCTTC. This codes for CASSSLYEQFF.

This clonotype was detected a few times. The chain has TRBV27 and TRBJ2-7, with D maybe TRBD2 (6 bases). CDR1 MNHEY and CDR2 SMNVEV come from the germline V gene (reference sequence). V lost 6 bases to trimming and J lost 3 bases, with 12 bases between them. This CDR3 has 13 residues. In DNA form, the CDR3 reads TGTGCCAGCAGGGAGGGGCCCTGCTACGAGCAGTACGTC. The encoded protein is CASREGPCYEQYV.

In the case of this clonotype: The germline gene is not matched at one end of the junction; a read error may be the cause. The V gene is TRBV5-1, the J gene TRBJ1-5, with D perhaps matching TRBD1 (5 bases). The CDR3 totals 15 residues. CDR1 is SGHRS, CDR2 YFSETQ, per germline. Here the CDR3 reads CASSLGLGGDQPQHF. CDR3 bases: TGCGCCAGCAGTTTGGGGCTGGGCGGGGACCAGCCCCAGCATTTT.

This clonotype was found many times. The chain joins TRBV4-3 to TRBJ2-1, with TRBD2 matching 8 bases. Per the germline V gene, CDR1 is LGHNA and CDR2 is YSLEER. The length of the CDR3 is 15 residues. V shed 6 bases, J shed 9 bases, and the junction held 13 bases outside the gene matches. The CDR3 loop reads CASRPPGGKLCEQFF. The CDR3 DNA sequence: TGCGCCAGCAGACCCCCGGGGGGGAAGCTATGTGAGCAGTTCTTC.

The chain is built from TRBV20-1 and TRBJ2-5; D gene ambiguous. V lost 1 base and J lost 4, with 4 bases in between. The CDR3 loop spans 11 amino acids. Germline assignment: CDR1 DFQATT and CDR2 SNEGSKA (reference sequence). CDR3 residues: CSARVGETQYF. CDR3 DNA: TGCAGTGCTAGAGTTGGAGAGACCCAGTACTTC.

This clonotype was detected a few times. The V call is TRBV7-2, the J call TRBJ2-1, with 8 bases lining up with TRBD2. CDR3 length: 15 amino acids. Germline V gene data show CDR1 as SGHTA and CDR2 as FQGNSA. V lost 6 bases, J lost 4 bases, and 8 bases stayed unmatched. CDR3 in DNA: TGTGCCAGCAGTCAGGGACTAGGGACTTACAATGAGCAGTTCTTC. Translating gives CASSQGLGTYNEQFF.

This clonotype was counted a few times. The V gene is TRBV6-1, the J gene TRBJ1-3, with a tentative D call TRBD1 (6 bases). CDR3 size: 13 residues. V was pared by 9 bases and J by 2 bases, with 11 bases between. Germline lookup yields CDR1 MNHNS and CDR2 SASEGT. This CDR3 reads CASSGAAGNTIYF. CDR3 bases: TGTGCCAGTTCGGGGGCTGCTGGAAACACCATATATTTT.

The rearrangement links TRBV12-3 or TRBV12-4 to TRBJ2-7; D gene unclear. Trimming left V 5 bases short and J 4 bases short, with 15 bases between. The length of the CDR3 is 14 residues. Here the CDR3 DNA reads TGTGCCAGCAGTCCGAACGGGTTGGGGTACGAGCAGTACTTC. As protein: CASSPNGLGYEQYF.

This clonotype was seen a single time. The chain links TRBV5-6 to TRBJ2-3; 11 nucleotides agree with TRBD2. CDR3 size: 15 residues. From germline, CDR1 is SGHDT and CDR2 YYEEEE. The ends lost 3 bases at V and 6 bases at J; junction bases unmatched: 6. Here the CDR3 DNA reads TGTGCCAGCAGCTCGAGACTAGCGGGGCGGGATACGCAGTATTTT. Protein: CASSSRLAGRDTQYF.

CDR3 nucleotide sequence: TGTGCCAGCGGCAGGGGAACTAGCACAGATACGCAGTATTTT. It yields the protein CASGRGTSTDTQYF. The chain joins TRBV28 to TRBJ2-3; TRBD1 might be the D (6 bases). Looked up from germline, CDR1 is MDHEN and CDR2 is SYDVKM. The CDR3 runs 14 residues. Trimming left V 8 bases short and J 0 bases short, with 12 bases between.

The J gene is TRBJ2-7, the V gene TRBV18; D is possibly TRBD1 (5 bases). Trimming cost V 3 bases and J 3 bases, with 12 bases left between them. Germline V gene sequence: CDR1 KGHSH, CDR2 LQKENI. The CDR3 contains 14 residues. The CDR3 DNA sequence: TGTGCCAGCTCACCGTCCCAGGGTTACTACGAGCAGTACTTC. This codes for CASSPSQGYYEQYF. The whole variable domain, remainder taken from reference TRBV18 and TRBJ2-7, is NAGVMQNPRHLVRRRGQEARLRCSPMKGHSHVYWYRQLPEEGLKFMVYLQKENIIDESGMPKERFSAEFPKEGPSILRIQQVVRGDSAAYFCASSPSQGYYEQYFGPGTRLTVT.

This clonotype came up a few times. The CDR3 DNA follows: TGTGCCAGCAGCCTAATGGGGGTTAGGGGTTACGAGCAGTACGTC. The encoded protein is CASSLMGVRGYEQYV. The V call is TRBV7-2, the J call TRBJ2-7; D may match TRBD1 or TRBD2 (5 bases each). V was cut by 5 bases and J by 4 bases, with 18 bases left in between. The CDR3 totals 15 residues. Germline assignment: CDR1 SGHTA and CDR2 FQGNSA.

This clonotype was observed a few times. The V gene is TRBV11-1, the J gene TRBJ2-1; D gene uncertain. Deletions cut 5 bases from V and 3 bases from J, with 8 bases between. The CDR3 sequence is 13 residues long. Germline V gives CDR1 SGHAT, CDR2 FQDESV (reference sequence). CDR3 nucleotides: TGTGCCAGCAGCCCGCGAAGCTACAATGAGCAGTTCTTC. Its translation is CASSPRSYNEQFF.

The V gene is TRBV13, the J gene TRBJ2-1, with a possible D match to TRBD2 (6 bases). The germline V and J ends were trimmed by 2 bases and 3 bases, with 11 bases remaining between them. Germline CDR1 reads PRHDT; CDR2 reads FYEKMQ (reference sequence). CDR3 length: 15 residues. DNA for the CDR3: TGTGCCAGCAGCTTATGGGGGGAACTCTACAATGAGCAGTTCTTC. Its protein is CASSLWGELYNEQFF.

This chain joins TRBV12-3 or TRBV12-4 and TRBJ2-3; D remains ambiguous. The V and J ends lost 5 bases and 11 bases respectively, with 17 bases between them. The CDR3 length is 13 residues. CDR3 DNA: TGTGCCAGCAGTCCGCAGACCAGAGGAGAGCAGTATTTT. Protein sequence: CASSPQTRGEQYF.

This clonotype was observed a few times. J is TRBJ2-7 and V is TRBV27; tentatively, D is TRBD1 (5 bases). CDR1 is MNHEY and CDR2 is SMNVEV in the germline V gene (reference sequence). The V end was cut by 3 bases, the J end by 2 bases, with 11 bases between. The CDR3 length is 14 residues. The CDR3: CASSLAGPPYEQYF. CDR3 nucleotides: TGTGCCAGCAGTTTGGCAGGGCCCCCCTACGAGCAGTACTTC.

V gene TRBV29-1 combines with J gene TRBJ1-5, with D hard to call. This CDR3 is built from 13 residues. Trimming removed 0 bases at V and 8 bases at J, with 11 bases between. Germline loops: CDR1 SQVTM, CDR2 ANQGSEA. The CDR3 sequence: CSVEEGPTKPQHF. The CDR3, as DNA: TGCAGCGTTGAAGAGGGTCCCACGAAGCCCCAGCATTTT.

In this sample, this clonotype turned up many times. At one end the junction does not follow the germline gene, possibly because of a read error. This sequence joins TRBV29-1 and TRBJ1-1, with a weak D call TRBD1 (5 bases). Germline V CDR1 and CDR2: SQVTM, ANQGSEA. The length of the CDR3 is 11 residues. The CDR3 protein is CTGLRNTEAFF. In DNA form, the CDR3 reads TGTACAGGTCTGAGGAACACTGAAGCTTTCTTT.

There are a few counts of this clonotype. The genes are TRBV7-9 and TRBJ2-7; the D gene is possibly TRBD1 (6 bases). V lost 4 bases to trimming and J lost 3 bases, with 10 bases between them. The CDR3 runs to 13 residues. Per germline, CDR1 SEHNR and CDR2 FQNEAQ (reference sequence). CDR3 DNA: TGTGCCAGCAGCTCTCAACAGGGCTACGAGCAGTACTTC. Residues: CASSSQQGYEQYF. The full variable domain, rest sourced from reference TRBV7-9 and TRBJ2-7, is DTGVSQNPRHKITKRGQNVTFRCDPISEHNRLYWYRQTLGQGPEFLTYFQNEAQLEKSRLLSDRFSAERPKGSFSTLEIQRTEQGDSAMYLCASSSQQGYEQYFGPGTRLTVT.

The chain uses TRBV9 and TRBJ2-3; 15 nucleotides line up with TRBD2. Trimming at V came to 2 bases and at J to 0 bases, leaving 10 bases not matched to a gene. This CDR3 spans 20 amino acids. Germline-derived CDR1 and CDR2 are SGDLS and YYNGEE. CDR3 nucleotides: TGTGCCAGCAGCGTTAAAATACCGGGACTAGCGGGGGGAAGCACAGATACGCAGTATTTT. Translation gives CASSVKIPGLAGGSTDTQYF.

This clonotype has at least ten counts. V usage is TRBV29-1 and J usage is TRBJ1-6; TRBD1 matches 8 bases. V lost 5 bases and J lost 7; bases outside the gene matches: 4. This CDR3 comprises 13 residues. Germline V lookup: CDR1 SQVTM, CDR2 ANQGSEA. The CDR3 loop reads CSVRGQENSPLHF. In DNA, the CDR3 is TGCAGCGTTCGGGGACAGGAGAATTCACCCCTCCACTTT.

The chain carries TRBV9 and TRBJ1-6; D is possibly TRBD1 (5 bases). The V end was cut by 3 bases, the J end by 2 bases, with 9 bases between. The CDR3 has 15 residues. In germline, CDR1 is SGDLS, CDR2 YYNGEE. CDR3 in amino acids: CASSAGGAYNSPLHF. CDR3 in DNA: TGTGCCAGCAGCGCCGGGGGGGCCTATAATTCACCCCTCCACTTT.

This chain joins TRBV28 and TRBJ2-1; 8 nucleotides align to TRBD1. The germline V gene has CDR1 MDHEN and CDR2 SYDVKM. J lost 7 bases, V lost 2 bases, and 7 bases had no gene match. CDR3 length: 15 amino acids. DNA for the CDR3: TGTGCCAGCAGTTTACAGACAGGGGCCATGAATGAGCAGTTCTTC. It translates to CASSLQTGAMNEQFF.

The chain joins TRBV5-6 to TRBJ2-4; possible D gene TRBD1, 6 bases. Germline CDR1 and CDR2: SGHDT and YYEEEE. V was trimmed by 4 bases and J by 1 base, leaving 12 bases between them. This CDR3 is 15 amino acids long. CDR3 region: CASSPIGGAKNIQYF. CDR3 DNA: TGTGCCAGCAGCCCAATAGGGGGTGCCAAAAACATTCAGTACTTC.

This rearrangement joins TRBV12-3 or TRBV12-4 to TRBJ1-6; the match to TRBD1 covers 8 bases. Losses at the gene ends were 5 bases for V and 10 bases for J; bases not matched to a gene: 7. The CDR3 has 14 residues. DNA for the CDR3: TGTGCCAGCAGTGAACAGGGGGTATACTCACCCCTCCACTTT. Its translation: CASSEQGVYSPLHF.

This clonotype was detected only once. The chain carries TRBV5-1 and TRBJ2-5, with D possibly being TRBD1 (6 bases). Germline V gene lookup returns CDR1 SGHRS and CDR2 YFSETQ. V was cut by 3 bases and J by 9 bases, with 18 bases left in between. This CDR3 comprises 14 residues. The CDR3 here is CASSSGDGQSSQYF. The CDR3 DNA is TGCGCCAGCAGCTCTGGGGACGGACAGTCCTCCCAGTACTTC.

This chain joins TRBV7-3 and TRBJ2-5, with D perhaps matching TRBD2 (5 bases). CDR3 length: 13 amino acids. V shed 5 bases and J shed 3 bases, with 10 bases lying between them. Germline assignment: CDR1 SGHTA and CDR2 FQGTGA. The CDR3 DNA follows: TGTGCCAGCAGCCCTAGCTGGGAAGAGACCCAGTACTTC. It encodes CASSPSWEETQYF.

This clonotype was counted only a few times. V gene TRBV7-8 combines with J gene TRBJ1-1, with 7 bases fitting TRBD1. The CDR3 sequence is 14 residues long. V gave up 0 bases and J gave up 5 bases; unmatched junction bases: 3. Germline V gene lookup returns CDR1 SGHVS and CDR2 FQNEAQ. The CDR3 DNA reads TGTGCCAGCAGCTTAGCGGTCAGGGGGACTGAAGCTTTCTTT. Translation: CASSLAVRGTEAFF.